This T cell receptor (beta chain) was documented in a study of cytomegalovirus exposure and HLA in healthy donors. Primers included in the PCR were 60 Vbeta and 13 Jbeta primers. Sequenced by immunoSEQ multiplex PCR; TCRdb stores in-frame clones only, minus some. This table holds a few hundred thousand clones, about nine tenths found once. The CDR3 spans 15 residues. Looked up from germline, CDR1 is SGHRS and CDR2 is YFSETQ. J was trimmed by 7 bases and V by 0 bases; bases with no gene match: 5. The receptor was isolated from a girl aged 2 to 9 in good health and CMV-seronegative. The sequencing input was PBMCs. This chain links TRBV5-1 with TRBJ2-2; 8 bases align to TRBD2. The CDR3 DNA sequence: TGCGCCAGCAGCTTGGCCAGCGGGGGAGGCGGGGAGCTGTTTTTT. This encodes CASSLASGGGGELFF.